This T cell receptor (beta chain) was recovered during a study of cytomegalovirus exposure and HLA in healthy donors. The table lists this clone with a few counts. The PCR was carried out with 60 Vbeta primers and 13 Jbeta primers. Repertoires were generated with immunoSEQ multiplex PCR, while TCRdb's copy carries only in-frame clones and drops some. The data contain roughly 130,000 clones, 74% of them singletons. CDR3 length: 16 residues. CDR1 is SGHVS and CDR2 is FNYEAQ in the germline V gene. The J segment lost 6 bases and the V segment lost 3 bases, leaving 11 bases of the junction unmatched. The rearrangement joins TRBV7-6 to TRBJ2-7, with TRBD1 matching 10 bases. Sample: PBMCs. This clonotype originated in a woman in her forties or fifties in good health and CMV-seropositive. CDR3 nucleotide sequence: TGTGCCAGCAGCTTTTTTCAAAAGGGACAGGGGAGCGAGCAGTACTTC. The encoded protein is CASSFFQKGQGSEQYF.